This record looks at one TCR beta chain sequence and its context. Germline V lookup: CDR1 GTSNPN, CDR2 SVGIG (reference sequence). This CDR3 is 14 amino acids long. V lost 4 bases, J lost 0 bases, and 13 bases lay in between. The data originate from a study of blood T cell repertoires in COVID-19. Looking at the study overall: The samples span acute and convalescent COVID-19 from the United States, Italy and Spain. From T cells, B-cell-depleted T cells, or PBMCs came the material, which was cDNA or gDNA.

Sequenced by immunoSEQ multiplex PCR; TCRdb stores in-frame clones only, minus some. The table includes hundreds of thousands of clones, 86% detected once. The sequence came from a woman aged 30 to 39 with active or convalescent COVID-19. The V gene is TRBV30, the J gene TRBJ2-7; a possible D gene is TRBD1 (6 bases). Material: peripheral blood. The CDR3 sequence is CAWKAGVGSYEQYF. The CDR3 nucleotides read TGTGCCTGGAAGGCAGGGGTCGGCTCCTACGAGCAGTACTTC.